This entry describes one TCR beta chain. This CDR3 has 21 amino acids. Germline CDR1 LGHNA, CDR2 YNFKEQ. J lost 4 bases, V lost 1 base, and 12 bases had no gene match. Sequenced by immunoSEQ multiplex PCR; TCRdb stores in-frame clones only, minus some. The sample holds 360,000 or so clones, about four fifths seen once. The sample is drawn from a study of blood T cell repertoires in COVID-19. The sequence was obtained from a woman between 45 and 60 years old who had recovered from COVID-19. Sequencing was done on a sample of PBMCs or T cells enriched from blood (not recorded which). The chain carries TRBV4-2 and TRBJ2-2; 16 nucleotides match TRBD2. The CDR3 DNA follows: TGTGCCAGCAGCCAAGTCCCCGGGACTAGCGGGAGGGCCGGCGGCACCGGGGAGCTGTTTTTT. It translates to CASSQVPGTSGRAGGTGELFF.